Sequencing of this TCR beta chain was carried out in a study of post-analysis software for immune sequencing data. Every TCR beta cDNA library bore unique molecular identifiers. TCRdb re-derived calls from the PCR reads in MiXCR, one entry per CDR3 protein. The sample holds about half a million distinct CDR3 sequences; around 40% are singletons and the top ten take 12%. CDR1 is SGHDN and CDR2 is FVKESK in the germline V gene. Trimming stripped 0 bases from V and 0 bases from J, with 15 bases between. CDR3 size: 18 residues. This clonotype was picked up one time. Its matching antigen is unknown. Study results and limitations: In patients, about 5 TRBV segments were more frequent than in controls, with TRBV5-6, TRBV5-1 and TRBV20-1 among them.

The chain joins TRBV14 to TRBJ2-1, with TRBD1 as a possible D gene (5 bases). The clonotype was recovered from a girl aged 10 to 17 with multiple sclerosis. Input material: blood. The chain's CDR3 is CASSQDQSRDSSYNEQFF. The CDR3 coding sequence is TGTGCCAGCAGCCAAGATCAATCGCGAGACAGCTCCTACAATGAGCAGTTCTTC.